The 2 T cell receptor beta chains listed next were all sequenced from one sample in a study of shared clonotypes between healthy human individuals. Some clones are missing from TCRdb's copy, which holds only in-frame ones; the method was immunoSEQ multiplex PCR. The sample yields 600,000 to 700,000 clones, 73% seen once. Sequenced: memory CD4+ T cells sorted from blood. Subset here: CD45RA-negative fraction. The receptor set was obtained from a woman in her thirties in good health.

This rearrangement joins TRBV28 to TRBJ2-7; the D gene is possibly TRBD2 (5 bases). V was cut by 1 base and J by 2 bases, with 9 bases left in between. CDR1 and CDR2 from the germline V gene are MDHEN and SYDVKM. CDR3 size: 14 residues. CDR3 region: CASSLFEGPYEQYF. The DNA for the CDR3 is TGTGCCAGCAGTTTATTTGAGGGCCCCTACGAGCAGTACTTC.

V and J are TRBV6-5 and TRBJ1-5; TRBD1 might be the D (6 bases). Germline lookup yields CDR1 MNHEY and CDR2 SVGAGI. This CDR3 contains 14 residues. The V gene lost 5 bases and the J gene lost 4 bases, with 12 bases spanning the gap. In DNA form, the CDR3 reads TGTGCCAGCAGTCGACAGGTAGGAAATCAGCCCCAGCATTTT. This encodes CASSRQVGNQPQHF.